This T cell receptor (beta chain) was identified during a study of blood T cell dynamics during melanoma immunotherapy (TCRdb year 2020). Concerning the study at large: All patients had metastatic melanoma and were given first-line pembrolizumab or nivolumab plus ipilimumab as standard of care in the United Kingdom. The training cohort consisted of consecutive patients, while an additional independent group of patients from the same centre was pooled to form an external validation set. Peripheral T cell receptor repertoires of metastatic melanoma patients were profiled before and after one cycle of checkpoint inhibitor therapy to find early correlates of response.

Study-wide findings and limitations: Whether the T cell clones driving repertoire changes were melanoma-specific or reflected general immune activation could not be determined in the study. The relatively small sample size was acknowledged as a potential limitation on generalization of the results. A bifurcated reorganization of the PBMC repertoire at W3, with increased clonality or increased diversity, was observed in patients who later achieved disease control, unlike in progressors.

In light of the paper, this sample's time point label describes: pre-treatment baseline. Blood samples were taken at two points: before treatment (T0) and at week 3 (W3), which came after the first cycle of checkpoint blockade. Except for two patients with rapid clinical progression, response was assessed 12 weeks after the first infusion by RECIST 1.1; disease control meant complete response, partial response or stable disease. Patients were excluded for prior systemic cancer treatment, concomitant immunosuppressant therapy or synchronous other active malignancies. Bulk PBMC and plasma cell-free DNA were both sequenced for TCR beta so that circulating cells and T cell turnover could be tracked. Lymphoprep and SepMate tubes were used to isolate PBMC from blood, and red cell lysis was then performed. QIAamp DNA Blood Mini kits were used to extract DNA from both PBMC and sorted T cell subsets. A fixed 350 ng of DNA was loaded for every bulk PBMC sample. TCR beta CDR3 sequences were amplified from genomic DNA with the immunoSEQ TCRb Assay kit following manufacturer instructions. The KAPA Library Quantification Kit for Illumina platforms was used to quantify the pooled libraries by qPCR. Sequencing of the pooled libraries was done on an Illumina NextSeq 500, with clustering at 0.6-1.1 pM. The published analysis was carried out like this. The TCR data were analyzed using immunoSEQ ANALYZER and the R LymphoSeq package. A rearrangement efficiency score was calculated as productive divided by the sum of productive and non-productive CDR3 sequences. Clonality was measured with the Gini coefficient and diversity with the Renyi index at alpha=1, compared pairwise between timepoints within each patient. In LymphoSeq, clonal relatedness was computed with an edit distance of 3 and repertoire similarity was computed with the Bhattacharyya coefficient. To classify response, a linear discriminant analysis based on week-3 changes in clonality and diversity was built with the R MASS and caret packages. Imported from immuneACCESS, the table was reduced by TCRdb to in-frame sequences with V and J called. These copies leave out some clones; in studies compared against another copy, an unresolved V gene accounts for under half, and the cause of the remainder is not known. The V and J calls and the clone size are those of that table, but D and trimming were determined from the DNA. The sample table contains some 25,000 clones; only one count was recorded for roughly 85% of them. Of the sample, roughly 4.9% falls within the top ten clones.

For this clone: Its antigen remains unidentified. Within one base of it there is no much larger clone, and no base qualities were kept.

The germline V gene specifies SNHLY as CDR1 and FYNNEI as CDR2. From the cysteine up to the phenylalanine, the CDR3 has a length of 18 residues. Of all the DNA, just the CDR3 is kept, 54 bases in frame from base 1. Specimen: blood, collected from a patient treated with checkpoint blockade. The source of this sequence is a human donor with melanoma. Here the chain combines TRBV2 and TRBJ2-5; 8 middle bases align to TRBD1. TRBJ2-7 explains the end of the DNA better; the J call may be wrong. CDR3 sequence: CASQGSSGQGASSYEQYF. The DNA is TGTGCCAGCCAGGGTTCATCTGGGCAGGGGGCTTCCTCCTACGAGCAGTACTTC.